This TCR beta chain was identified in a study of blood T cell repertoires in COVID-19. Adults between roughly 18 and 95 years of age took part from under 25 US areas. Cohorts were assigned according to the clinical history that participants reported. Within 2 weeks of study entry, exposed participants had contacted a PCR-confirmed or clinician-diagnosed COVID-19 case. TCRdb's copy holds only in-frame clones and misses some; the assay was immunoSEQ multiplex PCR. Here the sample spans more than 110,000 clones, roughly 80% being singletons. Germline V gives CDR1 KGHSY, CDR2 FQNENV. Trimming pared 7 bases from V and 5 bases from J, leaving 20 bases between. The CDR3 runs 15 residues.

The TCR originated in a woman younger than 35 who had been exposed to COVID-19. The specimen sequenced was PBMCs or T cells enriched from blood (not recorded which). V gene TRBV16 combines with J gene TRBJ1-1; D is perhaps TRBD1 (6 bases). CDR3 nucleotide sequence: TGTGCCAGCACCCCAGGTTGGGCAGGGGAAACTGAAGCTTTCTTT. It encodes CASTPGWAGETEAFF.